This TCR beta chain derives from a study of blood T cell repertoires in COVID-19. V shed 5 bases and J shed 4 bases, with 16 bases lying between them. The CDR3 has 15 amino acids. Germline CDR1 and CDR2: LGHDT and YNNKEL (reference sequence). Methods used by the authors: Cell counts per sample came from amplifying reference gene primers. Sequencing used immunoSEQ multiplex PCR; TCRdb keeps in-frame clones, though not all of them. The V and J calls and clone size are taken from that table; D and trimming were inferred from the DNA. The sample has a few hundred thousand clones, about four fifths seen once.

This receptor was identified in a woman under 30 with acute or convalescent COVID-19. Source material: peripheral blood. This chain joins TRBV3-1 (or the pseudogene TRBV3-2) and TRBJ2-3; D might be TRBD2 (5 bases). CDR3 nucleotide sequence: TGTGCCAGCAGCGGAGGCGTCCCAGGCCCAGATACGCAGTATTTT. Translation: CASSGGVPGPDTQYF.